Sequencing of this T cell receptor beta chain was carried out in a study of cytomegalovirus exposure and HLA in healthy donors. Generated by immunoSEQ multiplex PCR, the TCRdb table keeps only in-frame clones and is missing some. The sample lists some 130,000 clones, roughly 89% occurring once. The V gene's germline CDR1 is KGHSH and CDR2 LQKENI. V lost 6 bases and J 1 base, leaving 31 bases between the germline ends. The CDR3 is 21 residues long. This clonotype was obtained from a woman under 30 in good health and CMV-seronegative. The gene calls are TRBV18 and TRBJ2-1; tentative D call: TRBD1 (5 bases). The sequenced sample consisted of PBMCs. CDR3 DNA sequence: TGTGCCAGCTCCAGGGTTTTGGCCCCATCCGCCAGGGCGAGATCCTACAATGAGCAGTTCTTC. This gives the protein CASSRVLAPSARARSYNEQFF.